This T cell receptor beta chain was identified in a study of T cell responses to AZD1222 COVID-19 vaccine. Profiled with immunoSEQ multiplex PCR; TCRdb holds only in-frame clones, not every one. The table shows roughly 150,000 clones, with roughly 88% occurring only once. Concerning this clone: No antigen is known for it.

This CDR3 comprises 15 residues. Trimming cost V 2 bases and J 7 bases; bases outside gene matches: 7. Germline CDR1 reads GTSNPN; CDR2 reads SVGIG (reference sequence). Study observations and caveats: White British donors predominated, females outnumbered males, and clonal diversity was possibly underestimated. Recipients of AZD1222 seropositive at baseline numbered only 6 or 7.

The receptor's source is an adult in good health. Sequences were derived from peripheral blood, sampled on day 0 of MenACWY control vaccination. The V call is TRBV30, the J call TRBJ2-5; 13 bases line up with TRBD2. The CDR3, as DNA: TGTGCCTGGAGTCCGACTAGCGGGAGGCTAGGGACCCAGTACTTC. This gives the protein CAWSPTSGRLGTQYF.